Reported below is one T cell receptor (beta chain). The clone's antigen remains unknown. No base-level quality is on record; no much larger clone is a single base apart. These data belong to a study of cytomegalovirus exposure and HLA in healthy donors (dated by TCRdb to about 2017). Looking at the study overall: An earlier analysis of fewer than 750 of the donors reported over 250 Gb of sequence data and 117 million unique TCR beta sequences obtained from about 179 million T cells. Five DR-DQ haplotypes were handled as single units for association and clustering because linkage in the cohort was strong. To decide whether each TCR beta V gene segment behaved as functional or pseudogenic, an earlier analysis of some 600 of the donors relied on high-throughput TCR beta sequencing. Among the roughly 390 genotyped donors, approximately 82% belonged to the genetic ancestry cluster associated with self-reported Caucasian donors. The aim of the study was to test whether cataloging public T cell receptors could identify signatures of past pathogen exposure. HLA typing covered class I and class II loci at four-digit resolution. Using immunosequencing, the study profiled T cell repertoires from about 610 subjects and related those repertoires to cytomegalovirus serostatus. Typing coverage differed by locus: A, B, C, DRB1 and DQB1 were typed in roughly 620-630 donors, DQA1 in 522, DPA1 in over 600, and DPB1 in around 490. Among several hundred genotyped donors of the cohort, an average of approximately 240,000 unique TCR beta nucleotide sequences was sequenced per donor, of which 15% to 20% were non-productive. Besides the first cohort of about 730 subjects, a separate validation cohort made up of 90 to 150 different subjects was used. To predict cytomegalovirus infection status, the study combined high-throughput TCR immunosequencing, statistical association of individual TCRs with disease status, and machine learning. In a later analysis, previously published TCR beta repertoires from hundreds of donors were re-analyzed and high-resolution HLA genotyping was added so that TCR occurrence patterns could be studied. Rather than using new phenotypic data, the later analysis identified candidate immune exposures from TCR beta sequences and from how often those sequences occurred across donors. Roughly 300 gigabases of sequencing data and 80 million or so unique TCR sequences were included in an early release covering around 650 HLA-typed donors. Every discovery cohort repertoire had been produced on one sequencing platform. Donor age, sex, ethnicity and CMV serostatus were compiled alongside the repertoire data. Genome-wide SNP genotypes for about 65% of the 666 donors were used in a later genetic analysis, which treated that subset as a discovery cohort. Findings and caveats that apply to the study as a whole: A group of highly shared sequence variants was considered likely to be a technical artifact of the sequencing pipeline. In a later analysis, the rate of TCR association differed among HLA loci, with DRB1 alleles having the most associated TCRs and HLA-C alleles having the fewest. According to a later genetic analysis, donors in an Asian-associated ancestry cluster had fewer N-insertions in productive TCRs than the roughly 700-donor mean. Some IMGT-functional V segments, including TRBV6-2 and TRBV6-3, could not be distinguished by the 87-base-pair reads and were therefore excluded. A further reported finding was that TCR beta sequences accurately predicted the HLA-A and HLA-B alleles for most subjects in the first cohort. The cohort was sequenced for TCR beta chains only, and without alpha or paired-chain data the features that could be detected were limited. The presence/absence analyses assumed that sequencing depth was roughly uniform across donors, and that assumption may not be true. A later genetic analysis associated a missense DCLRE1C variant with V-gene and J-gene trimming of TCR beta chains, and an independent cohort replicated the association. Compared with equally common non-associated chains, HLA-associated TCR beta chains in a later analysis were more clonally expanded and had lower generation probabilities. Linkage disequilibrium might explain the correlated functional status among segregating V segments, but an unknown experimental factor could not be ruled out. Because some donors lacked HLA typing at each locus, the association tests relied only on the typed subset. The only immune exposure information available for the cohort was CMV serostatus. A later analysis reported that several top co-occurrence clusters appeared linked to parvovirus B19, influenza, CMV and Epstein-Barr virus. In an earlier analysis of under 600 of the donors, most TCR beta V segments were observed in productive rearrangements about 87% or about 30% of the time, broadly matching IMGT annotations. A later analysis associated 16,951 TCR beta sequences with specific HLA alleles at a false discovery rate of 0.05. A total of fewer than 200 TCR beta chains were listed by the study as associated with cytomegalovirus. About 17 rarely observed V segments, including chromosome 9 orphons, were excluded from the earlier analysis of several hundred of the donors because counts were too low. Three of the identified cytomegalovirus-associated TCR beta chains were confirmed in vitro to be specific for cytomegalovirus antigens. The authors suggested that the approach could potentially be extended to other disease states and immunological phenotypes. A later analysis found that most CMV-associated TCR beta chains appeared HLA-restricted, with HLA associations seemingly driven largely by CMV exposure. While some public TCRs were present in many individuals, most TCR sequences turned up only very rarely across donors. When HLA alleles, especially DR and DQ, strongly co-occurred, TCR associations were difficult to assign to individual alleles. Cytomegalovirus status was reported to be diagnosed by the classifier with high specificity and sensitivity in both the original and validation cohorts.

Libraries were built with the immunoSEQ multiplex PCR assay. For the multiplex PCR, a mixture combining 60 forward primers for TCR Vbeta segments and 13 reverse primers for TCR Jbeta segments was used. A multiplex PCR assay on genomic DNA amplified the CDR3 region of rearranged TCR beta genes. On the Illumina HiSeq System, the amplified TCR beta libraries were sequenced as 87-base-pair reads. In the paper's pipeline: A later analysis tallied around 80 million unique TCR beta chains across the 666 repertoires, and around 12 million of those chains were shared by two or more donors. To remove PCR and sequencing errors, raw reads were error-corrected and collapsed into unique sequences using a nearest-neighbor algorithm that merged closely related sequences. To assign V, D and J gene segments, CDR3 sequences were aligned to IMGT reference sequences. Each retained sequence needed at least a six-nucleotide match to both a V gene segment and a J gene segment. Rearrangements were classified as productive when the CDR3 lacked stop codons and remained in frame with V and J, and all other rearrangements were classified as non-productive. CDR3 was defined by IMGT convention, running from the second conserved V-encoded cysteine to the conserved J-encoded phenylalanine. In an earlier analysis of around 600 of the donors, sequences lacking an unambiguous match to a single V gene segment were excluded. An earlier analysis of fewer than 650 of the donors classified V segments as functional when productive rearrangements were above 56.7% and as segregating when the standard deviation between donors was above 5%. A statistical classification framework was developed to diagnose cytomegalovirus status using the catalog of TCR beta chain sequences. In a later analysis, V and J genes were assigned by comparing TCR nucleotide sequences against IMGT/GENE-DB human TR gene sequences. A later analysis assigned CDR3 sequences and most-parsimonious VDJ recombination scenarios with the TCRdist pipeline. In a later analysis, each TCR beta chain was defined by its CDR3 amino acid sequence together with its V-gene family, and reads without a unique V-gene family were excluded. In a later analysis, approximately 640 highly shared, low-generation-probability nucleotide sequences were removed to address suspected cross-contamination and a sequencing artifact. For each public chain, a later analysis derived a clonal expansion index from normalized ranks of inferred template counts within each repertoire. A later analysis computed generation probabilities with a VDJ recombination model fitted to out-of-frame rearrangements, and checked the results against IGoR. In a later analysis, TCR-TCR, TCR-HLA and TCR-CMV co-occurrence was scored with hypergeometric tests, and a repertoire-size bias correction was applied to TCR pairs. False discovery rates were estimated in a later analysis by permuting HLA or CMV assignments 20 times. In a later analysis, co-occurring TCRs were grouped with DBSCAN, and TCRdist sequence similarity was added when clustering was performed within HLA-allele-positive subsets. Co-occurrence clustering excluded repertoires with fewer than 30,000 or more than 120,000 public chains, plus five with anomalous nucleotide sharing. Here the immuneACCESS table is served through TCRdb, limited to in-frame sequences with V and J called. Missing clones are a known gap in these copies; in checked studies unresolved V genes cover under half, and the rest lacks a known reason. V and J calls plus clone size are reproduced from that table; the DNA served to infer D and trimming. A total of about 120,000 clones appear in this sample, 60% to 80% of them only once. The ten largest clonotypes hold 2% to 2.5% of the sample.

There are 13 amino acids in the CDR3, from cysteine to phenylalanine inclusive. Just CDR3 DNA is preserved here, 39 bases in frame from base 1. V and J are truncated by 4 bases and 12 bases respectively, leaving an intervening sequence of 17 bases. As encoded in the germline V gene, CDR1 is SGDLS while CDR2 is YYNGEE. The cohort consisted of 600 or so healthy bone marrow donors. Cohort members were all nominally healthy when sampled, although unrecorded immune exposures were likely present. CMV serostatus was positive for about 300 and negative for about 50% of the roughly 700 cohort members, and was not recorded for this donor. Every donor gave a peripheral blood sample, and the peripheral blood mononuclear cells from that sample were used for TCR beta sequencing. The Qiagen DNeasy Blood Extraction Kit was used to extract genomic DNA from the blood cell samples.

The source material was PBMCs. The receptor chain draws on TRBV9 and TRBJ2-1, and possibly TRBD1, on 5 matching bases. This TCR was sampled from a human donor in good health. This receptor carries the CDR3 CASSLSLTGGQFF. The nucleotide sequence is given as TGTGCCAGCAGCTTATCCTTAACAGGCGGGCAGTTCTTC.